This T cell receptor beta chain was recovered during a study of blood T cell repertoires in COVID-19. Method: immunoSEQ multiplex PCR; TCRdb's copy keeps in-frame clones and lacks some. Here the sample spans fewer than 70,000 clones, 80% to 90% being singletons. CDR3 length: 16 residues. V was clipped by 7 bases and J by 2 bases; unmatched bases: 10. Germline V lookup: CDR1 MNHEY, CDR2 SMNVEV (reference sequence). The rearrangement links TRBV27 to TRBJ2-1; TRBD1 aligns across 8 bases. This sequence originates from a woman aged 55 to 70 with acute or convalescent COVID-19. Sequenced sample: peripheral blood. CDR3: CASKQRQGRTYNEQFF. Here the CDR3 DNA reads TGTGCCAGCAAACAAAGACAGGGGAGGACCTACAATGAGCAGTTCTTC.